The 29 T cell receptor beta chains below were found in one sample sequenced in a study of cytomegalovirus exposure and HLA in healthy donors. The PCR used 60 Vbeta and 13 Jbeta primers. Produced via immunoSEQ multiplex PCR; TCRdb's table is partial and in-frame only. The sample has about 140,000 clones; around 80% are singletons. Material for sequencing was PBMCs. The receptors derive from a man aged 40-49 years in good health and CMV-seropositive.

The DNA of the CDR3 is TGTGCCAGCAGTGAATCAGGGACTCGATTGGGAGGCTACACCTTC. Translating gives CASSESGTRLGGYTF. The chain recombines TRBV6-1 with TRBJ1-2, with D tentatively TRBD1 (5 bases). Germline-derived CDR1 and CDR2 are MNHNS and SASEGT. The V gene lost 2 bases and the J gene lost 8 bases, with 18 bases spanning the gap. The CDR3 totals 15 residues.

The rearrangement uses TRBV6-5 and TRBJ1-1, with D unclear. Between the trimmed V and J ends, which lost 5 bases and 0 bases, there was a span of 7 bases. Germline V gives CDR1 MNHEY, CDR2 SVGAGI. This CDR3 spans 13 amino acids. The CDR3 spells CASSPSMNTEAFF. In nucleotides, the CDR3 is TGTGCCAGCAGTCCATCCATGAACACTGAAGCTTTCTTT.

The genes are TRBV27 and TRBJ1-1; possibly TRBD1 for D (5 bases). This CDR3 contains 13 residues. Trimming pared 7 bases from V and 0 bases from J, leaving 9 bases between. Per the germline V gene, CDR1 is MNHEY and CDR2 is SMNVEV (reference sequence). As DNA, the CDR3 is TGTGCCAGCAAACAGGACCTGAACACTGAAGCTTTCTTT. Protein sequence: CASKQDLNTEAFF.

This clone was seen only a few times. The chain's CDR3 is CASSEGDRGLGTEAFF. The CDR3, as DNA: TGTGCCAGCAGCGAAGGGGACAGGGGGCTAGGAACTGAAGCTTTCTTT. The chain recombines TRBV4-2 with TRBJ1-1; 12 bases match TRBD1. CDR3 length equals 16 residues. Germline CDR1 is LGHNA and CDR2 is YNFKEQ. V lost 5 bases, J lost 5 bases, and 9 bases stayed unmatched.

The genes are TRBV19 and TRBJ2-7; 9 positions match TRBD1. The CDR3 extends over 14 amino acids. V shed 5 bases, J shed 4 bases, and the junction held 6 bases outside the gene matches. Germline loops: CDR1 LNHDA, CDR2 SQIVND (reference sequence). CDR3 sequence: CASSAGTGRYEQYF. The CDR3 coding sequence is TGTGCCAGTAGTGCGGGGACAGGGCGGTACGAGCAGTACTTC. Together with reference TRBV19 and TRBJ2-7, the CDR3 gives the full variable domain: DGGITQSPKYLFRKEGQNVTLSCEQNLNHDAMYWYRQDPGQGLRLIYYSQIVNDFQKGDIAEGYSVSREKKESFPLTVTSAQKNPTAFYLCASSAGTGRYEQYFGPGTRLTVT.

This clone has just a few counts. The gene calls are TRBV27 and TRBJ2-3, with D perhaps TRBD2 (6 bases). V dropped 8 bases and J dropped 2 bases, with 17 bases sitting between them. This CDR3 spans 15 amino acids. Per the germline V gene, CDR1 is MNHEY and CDR2 is SMNVEV (reference sequence). CDR3 in DNA: TGTGCCAGCCGCCTCTTGGGGACTTACACAGATACGCAGTATTTT. It is translated as CASRLLGTYTDTQYF.

The chain employs TRBV5-1 and TRBJ2-3; no clear D. In germline, CDR1 is SGHRS, CDR2 YFSETQ. This CDR3 contains 12 residues. Trimming removed 0 bases from V and 4 bases from J, with 3 bases in between. The CDR3 loop reads CASSLAADTQYF. The CDR3 coding sequence is TGCGCCAGCAGCTTGGCCGCAGATACGCAGTATTTT. Complete variable domain (other parts from reference TRBV5-1 and TRBJ2-3): KAGVTQTPRYLIKTRGQQVTLSCSPISGHRSVSWYQQTPGQGLQFLFEYFSETQRNKGNFPGRFSGRQFSNSRSEMNVSTLELGDSALYLCASSLAADTQYFGPGTRLTVL.

The genes are TRBV30 and TRBJ1-2, with unresolved D. The CDR3 is made up of 15 amino acids. Germline V gene data show CDR1 as GTSNPN and CDR2 as SVGIG (reference sequence). V lost 0 bases, J lost 5 bases, and 16 bases lay in between. The CDR3 DNA is TGTGCCTGGAGTGTTCAGGCTCTGACTAGGTATGGCTACACCTTC. This gives the protein CAWSVQALTRYGYTF.

The rearrangement links TRBV2 to TRBJ1-6; D unresolved. This CDR3 is built from 14 residues. Trimming shortened V by 2 bases and J by 10 bases, and 12 bases separated the two germline ends. Germline CDR1 is SNHLY and CDR2 is FYNNEI. The DNA of the CDR3 is TGTGCCAGCAGTGAAATGGTCCGGCGGTCACCCCTCCACTTT. It yields the protein CASSEMVRRSPLHF.

As DNA, the CDR3 is TGCGCCAGCAGCTTGGTAGCGGGAGGGCCCCCTGAGCAGTTCTTC. Protein: CASSLVAGGPPEQFF. The chain combines TRBV5-1 with TRBJ2-1, with 11 bases matching TRBD2. The CDR3 runs 15 residues. V lost 0 bases and J lost 9; bases outside the gene matches: 5. Looked up from germline, CDR1 is SGHRS and CDR2 is YFSETQ.

The rearrangement links TRBV6-5 to TRBJ1-5; D is unclear. The CDR3 has 16 amino acids. Trimming shortened V by 4 bases and J by 2 bases, and 15 bases separated the two germline ends. Germline V CDR1 and CDR2: MNHEY, SVGAGI. This CDR3 is CASSSAAGSGNQPQHF. CDR3 nucleotides: TGTGCCAGCAGTTCGGCGGCTGGTTCGGGCAATCAGCCCCAGCATTTT.

The J gene is TRBJ1-1, the V gene TRBV28, with D perhaps matching TRBD1 (6 bases). V was shortened by 2 bases and J by 4 bases, with 11 bases between the two germline ends. The CDR3 contains 14 residues. The V gene's germline CDR1 is MDHEN and CDR2 SYDVKM. The CDR3 nucleotides are TGTGCCAGCAGTTTAAAGGCAGGGGTCACTGAAGCTTTCTTT. Its protein product is CASSLKAGVTEAFF.

This chain connects TRBV27 to TRBJ1-6; 7 nucleotides align to TRBD1. Germline-derived CDR1 and CDR2 are MNHEY and SMNVEV (reference sequence). Trimming took 5 bases from V and 9 from J; bases not matched to a gene: 7. The CDR3 sequence is 14 residues long. The CDR3 reads CASSPTGNGSPLHF. CDR3 DNA: TGTGCCAGCAGTCCGACAGGGAATGGTTCACCCCTCCACTTT.

The J gene is TRBJ2-1, the V gene TRBV23-1; weak D call: TRBD2 (6 bases). TRBV23-1 is an ORF, and what it does is uncertain. This CDR3 has 16 amino acids. V shed 10 bases and J shed 6 bases, with 25 bases lying between them. The CDR3 bases are TGCGCCACCCTACCCCGGGGGACCTCTTCGGGCAATGAGCAGTTCTTC. Amino acid sequence: CATLPRGTSSGNEQFF.

The chain is built from TRBV5-6 and TRBJ2-1; no definite D call. Trimming cost V 4 bases and J 9 bases, with 11 bases left between them. The CDR3 is 12 amino acids. The germline CDR1 and CDR2 sequences are SGHDT and YYEEEE. CDR3: CASSPNGLEQFF. The DNA of the CDR3 is TGTGCCAGCAGCCCCAATGGGCTTGAGCAGTTCTTC. Full variable domain (rest looked up from reference TRBV5-6 and TRBJ2-1): DAGVTQSPTHLIKTRGQQVTLRCSPKSGHDTVSWYQQALGQGPQFIFQYYEEEERQRGNFPDRFSGHQFPNYSSELNVNALLLGDSALYLCASSPNGLEQFFGPGTRLTVL.

This rearrangement joins TRBV7-9 to TRBJ2-3; 11 bases match TRBD1. J was trimmed by 3 bases and V by 4 bases; bases with no gene match: 3. This CDR3 spans 15 amino acids. CDR1 SEHNR and CDR2 FQNEAQ come from the germline V gene (reference sequence). For the CDR3, the DNA is TGTGCCAGCAGCTACGGACAGGGGGCAACAGATACGCAGTATTTT. Amino acids: CASSYGQGATDTQYF.

The chain combines TRBV28 with TRBJ1-4; D ambiguous. The CDR3 spans 12 residues. Germline CDR1 is MDHEN and CDR2 is SYDVKM. Trimming shortened V by 3 bases and J by 4 bases, and 3 bases separated the two germline ends. The DNA for the CDR3 is TGTGCCAGCAGTTTGTATAATGAAAAACTGTTTTTT. This codes for CASSLYNEKLFF. The variable domain in full, completed from reference TRBV28 and TRBJ1-4, reads DVKVTQSSRYLVKRTGEKVFLECVQDMDHENMFWYRQDPGLGLRLIYFSYDVKMKEKGDIPEGYSVSREKKERFSLILESASTNQTSMYLCASSLYNEKLFFGSGTQLSVL.

V usage is TRBV21-1 and J usage is TRBJ1-1; the table calls TRBD1, which could not be checked here. TRBV21-1 is described as a pseudogene. The CDR3 is 16 amino acids. CDR3 loop: CASSKISRQVNTEAFF. CDR3 coding DNA: TGTGCCAGCAGCAAAATCTCTCGCCAGGTGAACACTGAAGCTTTCTTT.

V is TRBV7-9 and J is TRBJ1-6, with 9 bases aligning to TRBD1. The CDR3 contains 14 residues. The ends lost 4 bases at V and 10 bases at J; junction bases unmatched: 5. The germline V gene has CDR1 SEHNR and CDR2 FQNEAQ (reference sequence). CDR3 loop: CASSSGQGKSPLHF. The CDR3 nucleotides read TGTGCCAGCAGCTCGGGACAGGGAAAATCACCCCTCCACTTT.

This clone showed up just a few times. This chain connects TRBV5-6 to TRBJ2-1; 15 nucleotides align to TRBD2. The CDR3 runs to 15 residues. Germline CDR1 and CDR2: SGHDT and YYEEEE. V dropped 2 bases and J dropped 10; count of bases not matched to a gene: 4. CDR3 DNA: TGTGCCAGCAGCTTCGGACTAGCGGGAGGGTACGAGCAGTTCTTC. This codes for CASSFGLAGGYEQFF.

This clone came up a few times. The V and J genes are TRBV6-5 and TRBJ1-2, with 7 bases matching TRBD1. There are 14 residues in the CDR3. CDR1 MNHEY and CDR2 SVGAGI come from the germline V gene. J gave up 6 bases and V 6 bases, and 10 bases lay outside the gene matches. The CDR3 DNA sequence: TGTGCCAGCAGACGCAGGGGGGCCAGTGATGGCTACACCTTC. Its translation: CASRRRGASDGYTF.

This chain joins TRBV19 and TRBJ1-1, with a tentative D call TRBD1 (5 bases). Germline loops: CDR1 LNHDA, CDR2 SQIVND (reference sequence). The CDR3 is made up of 14 amino acids. V gave up 7 bases and J gave up 11 bases, with 23 bases separating them. The CDR3 nucleotides are TGTGCCAGTATAGACGCCTTCAGGGTAACATCGGCTTTCTTT. Its translation: CASIDAFRVTSAFF.

The V gene is TRBV5-6, the J gene TRBJ1-2, with 8 bases fitting TRBD1. This CDR3 has 15 residues. V was pared by 5 bases and J by 7 bases, with 13 bases of the junction left unmatched. Germline assignment: CDR1 SGHDT and CDR2 YYEEEE. The CDR3 bases are TGTGCCAGCAGTCCGAGGGTCCAGGGGGCGCGTGGCTACACCTTC. This gives the protein CASSPRVQGARGYTF.

In regard to this clone: Different DNA sequences within this sample yield the same CDR3. The rearrangement uses TRBV13 and TRBJ2-3; TRBD2 matches at 12 bases. The V gene's germline CDR1 is PRHDT and CDR2 FYEKMQ (reference sequence). The CDR3 runs to 17 residues. With V trimmed by 0 bases and J by 4 bases, 5 bases remained unmatched. This CDR3 is CASSLGPLAGGPDTQYF. The CDR3, as DNA: TGTGCCAGCAGCTTAGGACCCCTAGCGGGGGGGCCAGATACGCAGTATTTT.

This clone has only a few counts. The rearrangement uses TRBV4-3 and TRBJ1-6; a weak D match, TRBD1 (5 bases). Germline V gene sequence: CDR1 LGHNA, CDR2 YSLEER. Deletions cut 0 bases from V and 8 bases from J, with 11 bases between. There are 15 residues in the CDR3. The CDR3 spells CASSQDRQGDSPLHF. The CDR3, as DNA: TGCGCCAGCAGCCAAGACAGACAAGGGGATTCACCCCTCCACTTT.

This rearrangement joins TRBV9 to TRBJ2-3; 7 positions match TRBD2. CDR3 length: 18 amino acids. V was clipped by 0 bases and J by 2 bases; unmatched bases: 12. Germline V gives CDR1 SGDLS, CDR2 YYNGEE. The CDR3 region is CASSVGVAGQEHTDTQYF. The CDR3 DNA reads TGTGCCAGCAGCGTAGGGGTAGCGGGCCAAGAGCACACAGATACGCAGTATTTT. The variable domain in full, completed from reference TRBV9 and TRBJ2-3, reads DSGVTQTPKHLITATGQRVTLRCSPRSGDLSVYWYQQSLDQGLQFLIQYYNGEERAKGNILERFSAQQFPDLHSELNLSSLELGDSALYFCASSVGVAGQEHTDTQYFGPGTRLTVL.

This sequence joins TRBV2 and TRBJ2-3; D is perhaps TRBD1 (5 bases). Per germline, CDR1 SNHLY and CDR2 FYNNEI. The CDR3 loop spans 11 amino acids. Trimming shortened V by 10 bases and J by 5 bases, and 10 bases separated the two germline ends. The CDR3 DNA sequence: TGTGCCAAAACAAGGGGAGATACGCAGTATTTT. As protein: CAKTRGDTQYF.

As to this clone: A read error may account for a junction end that differs from germline. The genes are TRBV27 and TRBJ1-5, with 12 bases aligning to TRBD1. Germline-derived CDR1 and CDR2 are MNHEY and SMNVEV (reference sequence). The CDR3 runs 16 residues. The CDR3 DNA is TGTGCCAGCAGTTTCCTCGGGACAGGGGGCAACCAGCCCCAGCATTTT. Its translation: CASSFLGTGGNQPQHF.

The chain uses TRBV9 and TRBJ1-4; D is unresolved. V was trimmed by 4 bases and J by 0 bases, leaving 10 bases between them. The CDR3 is 15 residues long. Germline lookup yields CDR1 SGDLS and CDR2 YYNGEE. The CDR3 DNA reads TGTGCCAGCAGCTTAGGGAGAGCAACTAATGAAAAACTGTTTTTT. Translating it yields CASSLGRATNEKLFF. The whole variable domain, remainder taken from reference TRBV9 and TRBJ1-4, is DSGVTQTPKHLITATGQRVTLRCSPRSGDLSVYWYQQSLDQGLQFLIQYYNGEERAKGNILERFSAQQFPDLHSELNLSSLELGDSALYFCASSLGRATNEKLFFGSGTQLSVL.